This T cell receptor beta chain was profiled in a study of beta chain features in type 1 diabetes. Study-level information: The number of sorted cells examined across all samples was under 130,000,000. Study-wide findings and caveats: Moderate yet significant TCRB CDR3 shortening was seen in Type 1 diabetes patients in all four CD4+ subsets. A closer apparent resemblance between naive, central memory and Treg TCRB repertoires was seen in patients than in healthy donors.

Trimming removed 7 bases at V and 1 base at J, with 16 bases between. Germline V gene data show CDR1 as GTSNPN and CDR2 as SVGIG (reference sequence). This CDR3 is built from 14 residues. Markers CD45RO/CCR7/CD25/CD127/CD95/CD27 served to sort CD4+ naive, central memory, regulatory and stem cell-like memory cells. TCRB transcripts that were expressed got sequenced, as all of the isolated RNA had been reverse transcribed. Method: immunoSEQ multiplex PCR; TCRdb's copy keeps in-frame clones and lacks some. The data hold hundreds of thousands of clones, with roughly 13% observed a single time. Remarks on this clone: The antigen remains unidentified.

The clonotype originates from a young man with type 1 diabetes. The specimen was naive CD4+ T cells from blood. The chain is built from TRBV30 and TRBJ1-2; weak D call: TRBD1 (5 bases). CDR3 DNA sequence: TGTGCCTCTTCTAGGACAACTAGTAACTATGGCTACACCTTC. Translating gives CASSRTTSNYGYTF.